The T cell receptor beta chain under discussion was sequenced for a study of cytomegalovirus exposure and HLA in healthy donors. Turning to the study itself: The 120 or so validation repertoires used the same platform as the roughly 670 first-cohort repertoires, a later analysis reported. Broader study findings: The study labeled 150 to 200 TCR beta chains cytomegalovirus-associated. The tendency of first-cohort TCR clusters to co-occur in the 90 to 150 validation repertoires was the finding of a later analysis.

While the first cohort had 600 to 750 subjects, the donors belonged to the separate validation cohort of roughly 130 subjects. This CDR3 is built from 14 residues. The V gene end was trimmed by 6 bases and the J gene end by 3 bases; junction bases not matched to a gene: 7. Per the germline V gene, CDR1 is MNHEY and CDR2 is SVGAGI. Generated by immunoSEQ multiplex PCR, the TCRdb table keeps only in-frame clones and is missing some. The table records a few hundred thousand clones, roughly 85% of them present only once. Turning to this clone: Its specificity is not known.

The rearrangement links TRBV6-5 to TRBJ2-7, with TRBD1 identical over 8 bases. The sequenced material came from PBMCs. This clonotype originated in a young woman in good health and CMV-seronegative. In DNA form, the CDR3 reads TGTGCCAGCAGCTGGACAGGGAGAGGCTACGAGCAGTACTTC. Translating gives CASSWTGRGYEQYF.